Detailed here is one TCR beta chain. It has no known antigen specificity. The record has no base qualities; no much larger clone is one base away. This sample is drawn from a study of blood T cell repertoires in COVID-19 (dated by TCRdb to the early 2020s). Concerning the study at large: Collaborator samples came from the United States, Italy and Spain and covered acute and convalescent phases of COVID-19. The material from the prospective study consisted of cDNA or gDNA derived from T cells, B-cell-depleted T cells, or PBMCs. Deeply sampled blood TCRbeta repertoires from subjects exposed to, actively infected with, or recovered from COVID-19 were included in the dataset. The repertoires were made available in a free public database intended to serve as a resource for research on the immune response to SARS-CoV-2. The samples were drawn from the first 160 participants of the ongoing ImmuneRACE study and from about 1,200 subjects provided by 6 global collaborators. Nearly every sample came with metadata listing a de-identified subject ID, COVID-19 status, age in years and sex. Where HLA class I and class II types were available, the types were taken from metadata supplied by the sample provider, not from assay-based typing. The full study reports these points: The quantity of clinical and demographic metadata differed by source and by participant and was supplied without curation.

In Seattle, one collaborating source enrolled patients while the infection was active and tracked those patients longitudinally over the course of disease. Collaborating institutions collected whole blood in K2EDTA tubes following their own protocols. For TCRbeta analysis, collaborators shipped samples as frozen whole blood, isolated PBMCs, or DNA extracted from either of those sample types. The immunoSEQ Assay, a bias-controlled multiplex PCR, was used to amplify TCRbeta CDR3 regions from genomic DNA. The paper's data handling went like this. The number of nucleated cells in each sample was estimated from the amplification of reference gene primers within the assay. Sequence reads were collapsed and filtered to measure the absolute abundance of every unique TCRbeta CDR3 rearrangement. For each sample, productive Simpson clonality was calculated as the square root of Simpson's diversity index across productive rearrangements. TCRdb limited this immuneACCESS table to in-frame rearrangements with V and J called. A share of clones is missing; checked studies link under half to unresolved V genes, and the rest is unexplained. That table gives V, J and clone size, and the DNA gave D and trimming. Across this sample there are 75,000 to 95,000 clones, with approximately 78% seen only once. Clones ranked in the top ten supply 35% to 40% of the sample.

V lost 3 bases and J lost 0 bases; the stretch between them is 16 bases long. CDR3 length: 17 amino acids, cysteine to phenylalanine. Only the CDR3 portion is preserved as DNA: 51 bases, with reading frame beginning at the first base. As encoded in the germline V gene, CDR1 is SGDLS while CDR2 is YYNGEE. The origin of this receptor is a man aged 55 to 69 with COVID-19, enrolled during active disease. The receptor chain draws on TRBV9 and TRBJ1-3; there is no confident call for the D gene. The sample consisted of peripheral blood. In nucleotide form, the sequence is TGTGCCAGCAGCGCCTATCTTGGGAGGAGCTCTGGAAACACCATATATTTT. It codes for CASSAYLGRSSGNTIYF.